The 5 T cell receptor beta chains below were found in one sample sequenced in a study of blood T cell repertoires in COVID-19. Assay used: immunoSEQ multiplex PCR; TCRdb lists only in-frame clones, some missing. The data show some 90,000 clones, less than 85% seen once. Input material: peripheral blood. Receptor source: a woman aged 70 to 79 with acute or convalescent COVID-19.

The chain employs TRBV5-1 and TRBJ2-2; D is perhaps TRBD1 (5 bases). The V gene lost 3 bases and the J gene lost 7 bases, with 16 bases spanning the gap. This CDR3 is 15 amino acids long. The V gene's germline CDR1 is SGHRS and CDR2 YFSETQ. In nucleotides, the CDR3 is TGCGCCAGCAGCTCGAATATTCAAAGGGGCGGGGAGCTGTTTTTT. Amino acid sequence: CASSSNIQRGGELFF. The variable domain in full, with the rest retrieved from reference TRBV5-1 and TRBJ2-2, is KAGVTQTPRYLIKTRGQQVTLSCSPISGHRSVSWYQQTPGQGLQFLFEYFSETQRNKGNFPGRFSGRQFSNSRSEMNVSTLELGDSALYLCASSSNIQRGGELFFGEGSRLTVL.

CDR3 residues: CASSPGLTDTQYF. The CDR3 DNA sequence: TGTGCCAGCAGTCCAGGACTCACAGATACGCAGTATTTT. The chain combines TRBV7-2 with TRBJ2-3; TRBD2 might be the D (5 bases). V gave up 6 bases and J gave up 2 bases, with 9 bases separating them. Germline CDR1 reads SGHTA; CDR2 reads FQGNSA. This CDR3 region has 13 residues.

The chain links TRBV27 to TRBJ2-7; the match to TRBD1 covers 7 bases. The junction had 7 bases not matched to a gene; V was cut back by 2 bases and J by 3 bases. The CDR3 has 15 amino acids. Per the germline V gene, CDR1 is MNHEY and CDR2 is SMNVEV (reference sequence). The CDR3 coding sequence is TGTGCCAGCAGTTTAGGGGCCGGGACAGACTACGAGCAGTACTTC. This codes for CASSLGAGTDYEQYF.

In DNA, the CDR3 is TGTGCCAGCAGCTTAGTGTTGGGGAGAGATGAGCAGTTCTTC. Translated, it gives CASSLVLGRDEQFF. The chain has TRBV11-2 and TRBJ2-1; a weak D match, TRBD2 (5 bases). V lost 1 base to trimming and J lost 8 bases, with 12 bases between them. The CDR3 is 14 residues long. The germline V gene has CDR1 SGHAT and CDR2 FQNNGV.

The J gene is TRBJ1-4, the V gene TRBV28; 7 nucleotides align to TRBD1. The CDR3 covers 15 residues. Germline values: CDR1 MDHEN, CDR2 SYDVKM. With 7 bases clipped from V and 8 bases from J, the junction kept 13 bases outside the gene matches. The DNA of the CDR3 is TGTGCCAGCAATTCCCCGACAGGGTTTGGGGAAAAACTGTTTTTT. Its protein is CASNSPTGFGEKLFF.